Reported below is one TCR beta chain. Antigen: not known. The primer mix had 60 Vbeta and 13 Jbeta primers. Assay: immunoSEQ multiplex PCR; the TCRdb copy retains only in-frame clones and omits some. This table holds over 150,000 clones, 75% to 90% found once. The trim removed 2 bases at V and 7 bases at J, leaving 2 bases unmatched. CDR1 is MNHEY and CDR2 is SVGAGI in the germline V gene. The CDR3 covers 16 residues. This specimen comes from a study of cytomegalovirus exposure and HLA in healthy donors. General study findings and limits: Later analysis suggested links between common viral pathogens and several top significant clusters. Investigators reported 150 to 200 TCR beta chains as tied to cytomegalovirus. Reported performance of the classifier showed diagnosis of cytomegalovirus status with high specificity and sensitivity.

The sample comprised PBMCs. The receptor comes from a human donor in good health. This chain connects TRBV6-5 to TRBJ2-2, with TRBD2 matching over 15 bases. This CDR3 reads CASSYGLAGGRGELFF. The CDR3 nucleotides read TGTGCCAGCAGTTACGGACTAGCGGGGGGGCGCGGGGAGCTGTTTTTT.